The 11 T cell receptor beta chains presented below share a single source sample, sequenced in a study of neoadjuvant nivolumab and ipilimumab in lung cancer. TCRdb's table, derived via immunoSEQ multiplex PCR, lists solely in-frame clones and lacks some. The sample carries 25,000 to 30,000 clones, over 80% recorded once. The sample consisted of peripheral blood, taken before neoadjuvant nivolumab, alone or with ipilimumab. These receptors came from an adult with non-small cell lung cancer.

The genes are TRBV11-2 and TRBJ2-7; 8 nucleotides agree with TRBD1. Germline lookup yields CDR1 SGHAT and CDR2 FQNNGV. The CDR3 consists of 14 residues. The V gene end was trimmed by 4 bases and the J gene end by 0 bases; junction bases not matched to a gene: 2. CDR3 loop: CASSWTGSSYEQYF. In DNA, the CDR3 is TGTGCCAGCAGCTGGACAGGGAGCTCCTACGAGCAGTACTTC.

V and J are TRBV27 and TRBJ2-5; 7 bases match TRBD1. With 5 bases clipped from V and 2 bases from J, the junction kept 8 bases outside the gene matches. This CDR3 spans 15 amino acids. CDR1 is MNHEY, CDR2 SMNVEV, per germline (reference sequence). CDR3 DNA sequence: TGTGCCAGCAGTATCTACAGGGGTTGGCAAGAGACCCAGTACTTC. This gives the protein CASSIYRGWQETQYF.

This chain uses TRBV5-5 with TRBJ1-3; D is ambiguous. The germline V gene has CDR1 SGHKS and CDR2 YYEKEE (reference sequence). V lost 5 bases and J lost 0, with 12 bases in between. The CDR3 contains 15 residues. The CDR3, as DNA: TGTGCCAGCAGTTCTCACATTACCTCTGGAAACACCATATATTTT. This sequence encodes CASSSHITSGNTIYF.

The rearrangement uses TRBV5-1 and TRBJ2-5; 8 nucleotides agree with TRBD1. Losses at the gene ends were 3 bases for V and 5 bases for J; bases not matched to a gene: 9. From germline, CDR1 is SGHRS and CDR2 YFSETQ. This CDR3 is 15 amino acids long. CDR3 protein: CASSWGQGAGETQYF. CDR3 sequence (DNA): TGCGCCAGCAGCTGGGGGCAGGGGGCAGGTGAGACCCAGTACTTC.

This chain links TRBV19 with TRBJ1-5; D remains unclear. Trimming pared 4 bases from V and 0 bases from J, leaving 10 bases between. CDR1 and CDR2 from the germline V gene are LNHDA and SQIVND (reference sequence). CDR3 length: 15 amino acids. The CDR3 sequence is CASSKNQYSNQPQHF. CDR3 nucleotides: TGTGCCAGTAGTAAGAATCAGTATAGCAATCAGCCCCAGCATTTT. The full variable domain, in which reference TRBV19 and TRBJ1-5 provide the parts outside the CDR3, is DGGITQSPKYLFRKEGQNVTLSCEQNLNHDAMYWYRQDPGQGLRLIYYSQIVNDFQKGDIAEGYSVSREKKESFPLTVTSAQKNPTAFYLCASSKNQYSNQPQHFGDGTRLSIL.

The V gene is TRBV6-5, the J gene TRBJ1-6; 8 bases agree with TRBD1. Trimming at V came to 6 bases and at J to 10 bases, leaving 5 bases not matched to a gene. This CDR3 has 13 amino acids. Germline V gene lookup returns CDR1 MNHEY and CDR2 SVGAGI. The CDR3 DNA reads as TGTGCCAGCAGCTCACAGGGGGTCTCACCCCTCCACTTT. Translation: CASSSQGVSPLHF.

This chain links TRBV6-5 with TRBJ2-7; unclear D gene. Germline CDR1 is MNHEY and CDR2 is SVGAGI. This CDR3 is built from 14 residues. Deletions cut 5 bases from V and 1 base from J, with 12 bases between. The CDR3 nucleotides are TGTGCCAGCAGTCTTCTCGGCGGATCCTACGAGCAGTACTTC. Translated, it gives CASSLLGGSYEQYF.

This clone was seen a few times. V is TRBV5-1 and J is TRBJ1-2; D gene ambiguous. The CDR3 covers 13 residues. Trimming took 4 bases from V and 4 from J, leaving 11 bases between them. Germline V lookup: CDR1 SGHRS, CDR2 YFSETQ. The CDR3 loop is CASSPTLGYGYTF. CDR3 nucleotides: TGCGCCAGCAGCCCAACGTTGGGCTATGGCTACACCTTC.

V and J are TRBV7-3 and TRBJ1-1; D is unclear. The CDR3 contains 13 residues. CDR1 and CDR2 (germline): SGHTA, FQGTGA. The V end was cut by 3 bases, the J end by 4 bases, with 9 bases between. CDR3 sequence reads: CASSLGGSTEAFF. CDR3 DNA sequence: TGTGCCAGCAGCTTGGGCGGGAGCACTGAAGCTTTCTTT.

The CDR3 DNA sequence: TGTGCCAGCAGCTTACGACAGGGGGCTTCCGGGGAGCTGTTTTTT. Encoded protein: CASSLRQGASGELFF. The rearrangement uses TRBV7-2 and TRBJ2-2; 10 bases map to TRBD1. The CDR3 length is 15 residues. Germline assignment: CDR1 SGHTA and CDR2 FQGNSA. Losses at the gene ends were 2 bases for V and 6 bases for J; bases not matched to a gene: 3.

This clone has only one observation. This chain joins TRBV5-1 and TRBJ2-3; no definite D call. CDR1 and CDR2 (germline): SGHRS, YFSETQ. With 2 bases removed from V and 6 bases from J, the gap between germline ends came to 4 bases. This CDR3 is 11 amino acids long. The CDR3 reads CASSLQDTQYF. CDR3 DNA: TGCGCCAGCAGCTTACAGGATACGCAGTATTTT.